The sequence of this TCR beta chain was determined in a study of Tregs in tolerant kidney transplant recipients. Study information: Recipients received nonmyeloablative bone marrow transplants from related graft donors, with transient mixed chimerism.

Points on this clone: No antigen is known for it.

The study's findings and limits: The most relevant donor-specific Treg TCRbeta repertoire apparently came from expansion with activated donor B cells.

The CDR3 covers 14 residues. V shed 5 bases and J 4 bases; nucleotides not matched to a gene: 4. Germline CDR1 is SEHNR and CDR2 is FQNEAQ (reference sequence). Clones were sequenced by immunoSEQ multiplex PCR, and TCRdb holds only the in-frame ones, with some missing. The sample shows some 66,000 clones, around 90% of them seen only once. Unstimulated regulatory T cells (CD4+CD25+CD127-), CD4+CD25- non-regulatory cells, CD4 and CD8 cells were FACS-sorted from thawed PBMCs. Sequences were derived from CD8+ T cells from blood, sampled before the transplant. The chain links TRBV7-9 to TRBJ2-2; TRBD2 matches 7 bases. The source is a human donor who received a combined kidney and bone marrow transplant. CDR3 sequence reads: CASSETGGTGELFF. In DNA form, the CDR3 reads TGTGCCAGCAGCGAAACGGGGGGCACCGGGGAGCTGTTTTTT. The full variable domain, completed using reference TRBV7-9 and TRBJ2-2, is DTGVSQNPRHKITKRGQNVTFRCDPISEHNRLYWYRQTLGQGPEFLTYFQNEAQLEKSRLLSDRFSAERPKGSFSTLEIQRTEQGDSAMYLCASSETGGTGELFFGEGSRLTVL.